What follows is one T cell receptor (beta chain) and its context. The target of this receptor is not known. No base-level quality is on record; no much larger clone is a single base apart. The data were taken from a study of cytomegalovirus exposure and HLA in healthy donors (dated by TCRdb to about 2017). Regarding the research as a whole: An earlier analysis of more than 550 of the donors reported under 300 Gb of sequence data and 90 million to 120 million unique TCR beta sequences obtained from about 179 million T cells. Roughly 300 gigabases of sequencing data and 70 million to 95 million unique TCR sequences made up an early release that covered approximately 650 HLA-typed donors. Among the roughly 370 genotyped donors, about 85% belonged to the genetic ancestry cluster associated with self-reported Caucasian donors. The study aimed to test whether signatures of past pathogen exposure could be identified by cataloging public T cell receptors. The study profiled the T cell repertoires of hundreds of subjects by immunosequencing and related them to cytomegalovirus serostatus. Along with the approximately 650-subject first cohort, a separate validation cohort of over 90 different subjects was used. To predict cytomegalovirus infection status, the study brought together high-throughput TCR immunosequencing, statistical association of individual TCRs with disease status, and machine learning. A later analysis re-analyzed previously published TCR beta repertoires from 500 to 700 donors and added high-resolution HLA genotyping to study TCR occurrence patterns. The later analysis used no new phenotypic data to find candidate immune exposures, relying instead on TCR beta sequences and their occurrence across donors. An earlier analysis of roughly 580 of the donors used high-throughput TCR beta sequencing to judge whether each TCR beta V gene segment behaved as functional or pseudogenic. Donor age, sex, ethnicity and CMV serostatus were compiled alongside the repertoire data. A later genetic analysis used genome-wide SNP genotypes for about 60% of the roughly 670 donors, treating that subset as a discovery cohort. Every discovery cohort repertoire had been produced on one sequencing platform. Class I and class II HLA loci were covered by the typing at four-digit resolution. Typing coverage differed by locus: A, B, C, DRB1 and DQB1 were typed in roughly 620-630 donors, DQA1 in 522, DPA1 in 600 to 610, and DPB1 in around 440. Roughly 5 DR-DQ haplotypes were handled as single units for association and clustering, since linkage in the cohort was strong. On average, around 230,000 unique TCR beta nucleotide sequences were sequenced per donor among 398 genotyped donors of the cohort, with around 19% of those sequences being non-productive. Beyond this particular receptor, the publication reports: Compared with equally common non-associated chains, HLA-associated TCR beta chains in a later analysis were more clonally expanded and had lower generation probabilities. Because counts were too low, about 15 rarely observed V segments, including chromosome 9 orphons, were left out of the earlier analysis of roughly 600 of the donors. V-gene and J-gene trimming of TCR beta chains was associated with a missense DCLRE1C variant in a later genetic analysis, and the association was replicated in an independent cohort. The classifier was reported to diagnose cytomegalovirus status with high specificity and sensitivity in both the original and validation cohorts. In a later analysis, some 18,000 TCR beta sequences were associated with specific HLA alleles at a false discovery rate of 0.05. When HLA alleles, especially DR and DQ, strongly co-occurred, attributing TCR associations to individual alleles was difficult. CMV serostatus was the only immune exposure information available for the cohort. The presence/absence analyses assumed that sequencing depth was roughly uniform across donors, and that assumption may not be true. Most CMV-associated TCR beta chains appeared to be HLA-restricted in a later analysis, and the HLA associations seemed to be driven largely by CMV exposure. Because some donors lacked HLA typing at each locus, the association tests relied only on the typed subset. The study listed 170 or so TCR beta chains as associated with cytomegalovirus. A few of the identified cytomegalovirus-associated TCR beta chains were confirmed in vitro to be specific for cytomegalovirus antigens. A further reported finding was that TCR beta sequences accurately predicted the HLA-A and HLA-B alleles for most subjects in the first cohort. In a later analysis, the rate of TCR association differed among HLA loci, with DRB1 alleles having the most associated TCRs and HLA-C alleles having the fewest. In an earlier analysis of about 600 of the donors, most TCR beta V segments appeared in productive rearrangements about 90% or about 30% of the time, broadly matching IMGT annotations. According to a later genetic analysis, donors in an Asian-associated ancestry cluster had fewer N-insertions in productive TCRs than the approximately 630-donor mean. According to the authors, the approach could potentially be generalized to other disease states and immunological phenotypes. The cohort was sequenced for TCR beta chains only, and without alpha or paired-chain data the features that could be detected were limited. Linkage disequilibrium might explain the correlated functional status among segregating V segments, but an unknown experimental factor could not be excluded. A cluster of highly shared sequence variants was judged likely to be a technical artifact of the sequencing pipeline. While some public TCRs were present in many individuals, most TCR sequences turned up only very rarely across donors. According to a later analysis, parvovirus B19, influenza, CMV and Epstein-Barr virus appeared linked to several top co-occurrence clusters.

The library was built by means of the immunoSEQ multiplex PCR assay. The multiplex PCR relied on a mix of 60 forward primers for TCR Vbeta segments and 13 reverse primers for TCR Jbeta segments. A multiplex PCR assay on genomic DNA amplified the CDR3 region of rearranged TCR beta genes. The Illumina HiSeq System was used to sequence the amplified TCR beta libraries as 87-base-pair reads. The paper's data handling went like this. Across the 500 to 850 repertoires, a later analysis counted tens of millions of unique TCR beta chains, approximately 12 million of which were shared by at least two donors. To remove PCR and sequencing errors, raw reads were error-corrected and collapsed into unique sequences using a nearest-neighbor algorithm that merged closely related sequences. V, D and J gene segments were assigned by aligning CDR3 sequences to IMGT reference sequences. For a sequence to be retained, at least a six-nucleotide match to both a V gene segment and a J gene segment was required. A rearrangement counted as productive if the CDR3 had no stop codons and remained in frame with V and J, and every other rearrangement counted as non-productive. CDR3 was defined according to IMGT convention as the region running from the second conserved V-encoded cysteine to the conserved J-encoded phenylalanine. The earlier analysis of fewer than 700 of the donors excluded sequences that lacked an unambiguous match to a single V gene segment. In an earlier analysis of 587 of the donors, V segments were called functional above 56.7% productive rearrangements and were called segregating when the between-donor standard deviation exceeded 5%. A statistical classification framework was built to diagnose cytomegalovirus status from the catalog of TCR beta chain sequences. V and J gene assignment, in a later analysis, came from comparing TCR nucleotide sequences with IMGT/GENE-DB human TR gene sequences. The TCRdist pipeline was used in a later analysis to assign CDR3 sequences and most-parsimonious VDJ recombination scenarios. A later analysis defined each TCR beta chain by its CDR3 amino acid sequence plus V-gene family, and excluded reads lacking a unique V-gene family. A later analysis removed over 500 highly shared, low-generation-probability nucleotide sequences to deal with suspected cross-contamination and a sequencing artifact. In a later analysis, a clonal expansion index for each public chain was calculated from normalized within-repertoire ranks of inferred template counts. Generation probabilities in a later analysis came from a VDJ recombination model fitted to out-of-frame rearrangements, and those results were checked against IGoR. In a later analysis, hypergeometric tests were used to score TCR-TCR, TCR-HLA and TCR-CMV co-occurrence, with a repertoire-size bias correction applied to TCR pairs. False discovery rates were estimated in a later analysis by permuting HLA or CMV assignments 20 times. In a later analysis, co-occurring TCRs were grouped using DBSCAN, with TCRdist sequence similarity added in when clustering inside HLA-allele-positive subsets. Co-occurrence clustering excluded repertoires with fewer than 30,000 or more than 120,000 public chains, plus five with anomalous nucleotide sharing. TCRdb holds this immuneACCESS table with in-frame rearrangements only. Some clones are missing; in checked studies, unresolved V genes explain under half, and the rest has no known cause. V and J calls and clone size are copied from that table; D and trimming were computed from the DNA. This sample holds under 120,000 clones; 79% were observed only once. The ten most abundant clones make up 3% to 4% of the sample.

The cohort was made up of about 610 healthy bone marrow donors. At the time of sampling, all cohort members were nominally healthy, though unrecorded immune exposures were likely present. The donor was CMV seronegative and belonged to the group of approximately 320 seronegative cohort members. Each donor provided a peripheral blood sample, and peripheral blood mononuclear cells were used for TCR beta sequencing. Genomic DNA extraction from the blood cell samples was performed with the Qiagen DNeasy Blood Extraction Kit. This receptor was identified in a woman between 40 and 50 years old in good health and CMV-seronegative. The sequenced sample was PBMCs.

For the CDR3, the sequence is CASSLGLAGVGDTQYF. The DNA sequence reads TGTGCCAGCAGCTTGGGACTAGCGGGGGTGGGAGATACGCAGTATTTT. The V and J segments used are TRBV11-3 and TRBJ2-3; TRBD2 matches 14 bases in the middle. From V the trimming removes 3 bases and from J it removes 5 bases, while the gene matches leave 4 bases of the junction unaccounted for. Counted from cysteine to phenylalanine, this CDR3 has 16 amino acids. CDR3 DNA only is kept here, 48 bases in frame from base 1. In the germline V gene, CDR1 corresponds to SGHNT and CDR2 to YENEEA.